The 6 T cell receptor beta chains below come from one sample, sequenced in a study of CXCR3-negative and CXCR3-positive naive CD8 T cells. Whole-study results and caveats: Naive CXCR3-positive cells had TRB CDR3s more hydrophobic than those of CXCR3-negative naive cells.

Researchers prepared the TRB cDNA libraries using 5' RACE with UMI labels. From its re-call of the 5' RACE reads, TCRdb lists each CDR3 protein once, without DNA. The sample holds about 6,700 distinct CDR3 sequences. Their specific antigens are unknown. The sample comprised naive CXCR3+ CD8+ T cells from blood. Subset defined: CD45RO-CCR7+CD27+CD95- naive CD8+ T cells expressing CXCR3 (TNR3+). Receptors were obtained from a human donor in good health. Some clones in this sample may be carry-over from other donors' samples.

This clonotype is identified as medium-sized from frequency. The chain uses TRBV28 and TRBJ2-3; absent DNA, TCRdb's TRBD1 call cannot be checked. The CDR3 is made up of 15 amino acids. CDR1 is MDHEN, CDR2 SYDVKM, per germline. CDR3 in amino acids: CASSFDRGGSDTQYF.

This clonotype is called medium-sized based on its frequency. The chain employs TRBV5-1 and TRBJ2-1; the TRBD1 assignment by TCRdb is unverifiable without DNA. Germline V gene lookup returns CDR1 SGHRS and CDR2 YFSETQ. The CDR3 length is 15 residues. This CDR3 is CASNPGQGSYNEQFF.

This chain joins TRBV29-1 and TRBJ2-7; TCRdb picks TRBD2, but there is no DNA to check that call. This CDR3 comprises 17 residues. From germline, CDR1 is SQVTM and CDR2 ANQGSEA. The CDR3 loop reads CSVARAGLAGVAYEQYF.

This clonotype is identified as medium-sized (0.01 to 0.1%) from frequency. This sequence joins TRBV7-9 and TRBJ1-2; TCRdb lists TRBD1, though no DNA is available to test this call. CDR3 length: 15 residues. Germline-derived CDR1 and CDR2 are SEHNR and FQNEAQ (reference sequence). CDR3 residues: CASGPTIQRNYGYTF.

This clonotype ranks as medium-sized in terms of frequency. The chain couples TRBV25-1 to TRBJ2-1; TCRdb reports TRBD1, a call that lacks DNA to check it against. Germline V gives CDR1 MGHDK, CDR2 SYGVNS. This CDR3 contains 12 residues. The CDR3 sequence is CASSWATNEQFF. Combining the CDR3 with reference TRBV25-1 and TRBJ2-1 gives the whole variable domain EADIYQTPRYLVIGTGKKITLECSQTMGHDKMYWYQQDPGMELHLIHYSYGVNSTEKGDLSSESTVSRIRTEHFPLTLESARPSHTSQYLCASSWATNEQFFGPGTRLTVL.

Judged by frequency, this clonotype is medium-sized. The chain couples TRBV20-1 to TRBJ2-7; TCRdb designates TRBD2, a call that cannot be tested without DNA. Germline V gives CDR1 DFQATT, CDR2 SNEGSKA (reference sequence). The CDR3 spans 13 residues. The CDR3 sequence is CSARPGLAYEQYF.